The next 30 T cell receptor beta chains were all read from a single sample in a study of early T cells in non-severe SARS-CoV-2 infection. TCRdb reprocessed the 5' RACE reads with MiXCR, giving one entry per CDR3 protein. The sample includes more than 95,000 distinct CDR3 sequences, more than 9.5% of them seen just once. The sample in question was whole blood, obtained at baseline. The receptors were sampled from an adult who was a healthcare worker with PCR-confirmed SARS-CoV-2 infection or an uninfected control (not recorded which).

This clonotype was observed many times. The chain employs TRBV7-9 and TRBJ1-2; D uncertain. V gave up 1 base and J gave up 7 bases, with 4 bases separating them. Germline values: CDR1 SEHNR, CDR2 FQNEAQ (reference sequence). The CDR3 is 11 residues long. Here the CDR3 reads CASSLGAGYTF. The CDR3 bases are TGTGCCAGCAGCTTAGGAGCTGGCTACACCTTC.

This clonotype was recorded a few times. V usage is TRBV7-9 and J usage is TRBJ2-7, with D perhaps matching TRBD1 (5 bases). CDR3 length: 13 amino acids. V was cut by 1 base and J by 5 bases, with 9 bases left in between. The germline CDR1 and CDR2 sequences are SEHNR and FQNEAQ (reference sequence). The CDR3 sequence: CASSLVGVHEQYF. The CDR3, as DNA: TGTGCCAGCAGCTTAGTAGGGGTCCACGAGCAGTACTTC.

The genes are TRBV18 and TRBJ2-1; D not resolved. The V gene's germline CDR1 is KGHSH and CDR2 LQKENI. The CDR3 runs to 14 residues. The ends were cut back, 2 bases at V and 5 bases at J, with 10 bases in the middle. CDR3 nucleotide sequence: TGTGCCAGCTCACCAGAGTCTTCCAACAATGAGCAGTTCTTC. It encodes CASSPESSNNEQFF.

This clonotype was recorded a few times. The V call is TRBV29-1, the J call TRBJ1-1; D gene uncertain. There are 15 residues in the CDR3. The V and J ends lost 4 bases and 5 bases respectively, with 20 bases between them. The V gene's germline CDR1 is SQVTM and CDR2 ANQGSEA. CDR3 protein: CSVVNAALLRTEAFF. The DNA of the CDR3 is TGCAGCGTTGTTAACGCAGCGCTGCTGAGGACTGAAGCTTTCTTT. Filled out from reference TRBV29-1 and TRBJ1-1, the complete variable domain reads SAVISQKPSRDICQRGTSLTIQCQVDSQVTMMFWYRQQPGQSLTLIATANQGSEATYESGFVIDKFPISRPNLTFSTLTVSNMSPEDSSIYLCSVVNAALLRTEAFFGQGTRLTVV.

This clonotype was counted ten times or more. CDR3 DNA: TGTGCCAGTGCCCCCCCGGCGGCTAGCGGCACAGATACGCAGTATTTT. Amino acid sequence: CASAPPAASGTDTQYF. The chain joins TRBV9 to TRBJ2-3; the D gene is possibly TRBD2 (6 bases). V lost 8 bases and J 1 base, leaving 20 bases between the germline ends. The germline CDR1 and CDR2 sequences are SGDLS and YYNGEE. The CDR3 extends over 16 amino acids.

The V call is TRBV5-1, the J call TRBJ2-7, with D unresolved. The CDR3 is 14 amino acids. V was pared by 9 bases and J by 2 bases, with 18 bases between. Germline lookup yields CDR1 SGHRS and CDR2 YFSETQ. The CDR3 sequence: CATSPSGDPYEQYF. The CDR3 nucleotides are TGCGCCACCTCTCCCTCAGGTGATCCCTACGAGCAGTACTTC.

The chain uses TRBV10-2 and TRBJ1-5, with 7 positions matching TRBD1. V lost 5 bases to trimming and J lost 3 bases; unmatched junction nucleotides: 4. In germline, CDR1 is WSHSY, CDR2 SAAADI. This CDR3 contains 14 residues. The DNA of the CDR3 is TGCGCCAGCAGTTCGACAGGGCTCAATCAGCCCCAGCATTTT. Translated: CASSSTGLNQPQHF.

This clonotype was seen a few times. V and J are TRBV6-2 or TRBV6-3 and TRBJ1-1, with a weak D call TRBD1 (5 bases). The V gene lost 2 bases and the J gene lost 3 bases, with 16 bases spanning the gap. Germline V gives CDR1 MNHEY, CDR2 SVGEGT. The length of the CDR3 is 16 residues. The CDR3 here is CASSYVRGGGDTEAFF. CDR3 in DNA: TGTGCCAGCAGTTACGTGAGGGGAGGTGGCGACACTGAAGCTTTCTTT.

The chain couples TRBV7-9 to TRBJ1-4, with TRBD1 as a possible D gene (5 bases). Germline CDR1 is SEHNR and CDR2 is FQNEAQ (reference sequence). The CDR3 sequence is 16 residues long. Trimming shortened V by 2 bases and J by 7 bases, and 17 bases separated the two germline ends. CDR3 sequence: CASSLIRGARGEKLFF. The CDR3 coding sequence is TGTGCCAGCAGCTTAATCAGAGGGGCCCGCGGTGAAAAACTGTTTTTT. Together with reference TRBV7-9 and TRBJ1-4, the CDR3 gives the full variable domain: DTGVSQNPRHKITKRGQNVTFRCDPISEHNRLYWYRQTLGQGPEFLTYFQNEAQLEKSRLLSDRFSAERPKGSFSTLEIQRTEQGDSAMYLCASSLIRGARGEKLFFGSGTQLSVL.

In its sample, this clonotype was seen a few times. V is TRBV25-1 and J is TRBJ2-5; 11 positions agree with TRBD2. The V segment lost 5 bases and the J segment 1 base; nucleotides outside the gene matches: 12. The CDR3 contains 18 residues. Germline CDR1 is MGHDK and CDR2 is SYGVNS. This chain's CDR3 is CASSPGVAGGRGQETQYF. CDR3 sequence (DNA): TGTGCCAGCAGTCCCGGGGTAGCGGGAGGGAGGGGCCAAGAGACCCAGTACTTC. Supplemented by reference TRBV25-1 and TRBJ2-5, the full variable domain reads EADIYQTPRYLVIGTGKKITLECSQTMGHDKMYWYQQDPGMELHLIHYSYGVNSTEKGDLSSESTVSRIRTEHFPLTLESARPSHTSQYLCASSPGVAGGRGQETQYFGPGTRLLVL.

The table lists this clonotype with a count of one. J is TRBJ2-3 and V is TRBV20-1, with 7 bases matching TRBD2. The ends lost 5 bases at V and 5 bases at J; junction bases unmatched: 1. Per germline, CDR1 DFQATT and CDR2 SNEGSKA (reference sequence). CDR3 length equals 11 residues. DNA for the CDR3: TGCAGTGCTGGGGGGGGAGATACGCAGTATTTT. Protein: CSAGGGDTQYF.

This clonotype was seen repeatedly, ten times or more. This sequence joins TRBV5-1 and TRBJ2-2; D might be TRBD2 (6 bases). CDR1 and CDR2 (germline): SGHRS, YFSETQ. CDR3 size: 13 residues. V was shortened by 2 bases and J by 6 bases, with 8 bases between the two germline ends. The CDR3 spells CASSFSSAGELFF. For the CDR3, the DNA is TGCGCCAGCAGCTTTTCTAGCGCCGGGGAGCTGTTTTTT.

This clonotype has only a few counts. The chain combines TRBV9 with TRBJ1-3; D gene ambiguous. V lost 1 base, J lost 6 bases, and 11 bases lay in between. This CDR3 is built from 14 residues. Germline loops: CDR1 SGDLS, CDR2 YYNGEE. The CDR3 region is CASSVYEGTNTIYF. The CDR3 DNA reads TGTGCCAGCAGCGTATATGAGGGAACAAACACCATATATTTT.

This clonotype occurred a few times. The chain links TRBV29-1 to TRBJ2-5; D is possibly TRBD1 (5 bases). Trimming removed 4 bases at V and 8 bases at J, with 11 bases between. Per the germline V gene, CDR1 is SQVTM and CDR2 is ANQGSEA. The CDR3 runs to 11 residues. CDR3 sequence (DNA): TGCAGCGTTGGGACACTCGGAACCCAGTACTTC. Translation gives CSVGTLGTQYF.

The rearrangement joins TRBV18 to TRBJ2-3, with D hard to call. Germline CDR1 is KGHSH and CDR2 is LQKENI. The CDR3 contains 13 residues. Trimming pared 2 bases from V and 4 bases from J, leaving 7 bases between. The CDR3 spells CASSPFQPDTQYF. CDR3 in DNA: TGTGCCAGCTCACCATTCCAACCAGATACGCAGTATTTT.

The rearrangement uses TRBV5-4 and TRBJ2-3; TRBD1 aligns across 7 bases. The V segment lost 4 bases and the J segment 3 bases; nucleotides outside the gene matches: 8. The CDR3 totals 15 residues. CDR1 and CDR2 from the germline V gene are SGHNT and YYREEE (reference sequence). This chain's CDR3 is CASSQQTGLTDTQYF. CDR3 coding DNA: TGTGCCAGCAGCCAACAGACAGGGTTGACAGATACGCAGTATTTT.

The CDR3: CASSLSGSTDTQYF. In DNA form, the CDR3 reads TGTGCCAGCAGCTTAAGCGGGAGCACAGATACGCAGTATTTT. The V call is TRBV7-9, the J call TRBJ2-3; D is perhaps TRBD2 (6 bases). The CDR3 contains 14 residues. Germline CDR1 reads SEHNR; CDR2 reads FQNEAQ (reference sequence). Deletions cut 2 bases from V and 0 bases from J, with 6 bases between.

This clonotype has at least ten counts. The V call is TRBV7-2, the J call TRBJ2-3; no reliable D call. Germline loops: CDR1 SGHTA, CDR2 FQGNSA. The ends were cut back, 1 base at V and 3 bases at J, with 2 bases in the middle. CDR3 length: 12 residues. In DNA form, the CDR3 reads TGTGCCAGCAGCTTAGATACAGATACGCAGTATTTT. Translated: CASSLDTDTQYF.

The chain recombines TRBV28 with TRBJ1-3, with a weak D call TRBD1 (5 bases). The V gene's germline CDR1 is MDHEN and CDR2 SYDVKM. The CDR3 is made up of 14 amino acids. V lost 7 bases and J 6 bases, leaving 16 bases between the germline ends. This chain's CDR3 is CASTKGTAENTIYF. The CDR3 coding sequence is TGTGCCAGCACCAAAGGGACGGCTGAAAACACCATATATTTT.

The V and J genes are TRBV29-1 and TRBJ2-7; weak D call: TRBD1 (6 bases). This CDR3 has 12 residues. V was pared by 8 bases and J by 2 bases, with 13 bases between. Germline assignment: CDR1 SQVTM and CDR2 ANQGSEA. CDR3 in amino acids: CSLRTDTYEQYF. CDR3 in DNA: TGCAGCCTTAGGACAGATACCTACGAGCAGTACTTC.

This clonotype was seen only a few times. This chain joins TRBV20-1 and TRBJ2-3; tentatively, D is TRBD2 (6 bases). The ends were cut back, 0 bases at V and 7 bases at J, with 17 bases in the middle. CDR3 length: 15 amino acids. Germline V gene sequence: CDR1 DFQATT, CDR2 SNEGSKA (reference sequence). The CDR3 coding sequence is TGCAGTGCTAGAGAGCACGGGACTTGGGGAAATACGCAGTATTTT. As protein: CSAREHGTWGNTQYF.

This clonotype was counted a few times. The V gene is TRBV5-5, the J gene TRBJ1-1, with D uncertain. The germline V gene encodes CDR1 SGHKS and CDR2 YYEKEE (reference sequence). The CDR3 loop spans 16 amino acids. V lost 3 bases and J 4 bases, leaving 19 bases between the germline ends. The chain's CDR3 is CASSSWVGLAGTEAFF. The CDR3, as DNA: TGTGCCAGCAGCTCGTGGGTTGGTCTCGCGGGCACTGAAGCTTTCTTT.

V and J are TRBV5-8 and TRBJ2-3, with D uncertain. V was clipped by 0 bases and J by 2 bases, with 4 bases between them. Per the germline V gene, CDR1 is SGHTS and CDR2 is YDEGEE. The CDR3 runs 13 residues. CDR3 loop: CASSLVNTDTQYF. In DNA form, the CDR3 reads TGTGCCAGCAGCTTGGTGAACACAGATACGCAGTATTTT. Looking up the rest from reference TRBV5-8 and TRBJ2-3 gives the full variable domain: EAGVTQSPTHLIKTRGQQATLRCSPISGHTSVYWYQQALGLGLQFLLWYDEGEERNRGNFPPRFSGRQFPNYSSELNVNALELEDSALYLCASSLVNTDTQYFGPGTRLTVL.

This clonotype was seen at least ten times. This chain joins TRBV15 and TRBJ2-3; D gene uncertain. CDR1 is LNHNV and CDR2 is YYDKDF in the germline V gene (reference sequence). The CDR3 length is 12 residues. The V end lost 5 bases, the J end lost 2 bases, and 5 bases lay between the germline ends. For the CDR3, the DNA is TGTGCCACCAGCCCATACACAGATACGCAGTATTTT. Translating it yields CATSPYTDTQYF.

This clonotype was picked up a small number of times. The rearrangement links TRBV11-2 to TRBJ2-1; D ambiguous. Germline assignment: CDR1 SGHAT and CDR2 FQNNGV. Trimming removed 5 bases from V and 2 bases from J, with 16 bases in between. The CDR3 has 16 residues. The CDR3 loop is CASSPTGGDAYNEQFF. In DNA form, the CDR3 reads TGTGCCAGCAGCCCGACGGGCGGTGACGCCTACAATGAGCAGTTCTTC.

Many counts were recorded for this clonotype. This chain connects TRBV7-9 to TRBJ2-7; D tentatively reads TRBD1 or TRBD2 (5 bases each). In germline, CDR1 is SEHNR, CDR2 FQNEAQ (reference sequence). The CDR3 is made up of 13 amino acids. With 5 bases removed from V and 8 bases from J, the gap between germline ends came to 16 bases. The CDR3 bases are TGTGCCAGCAGCCCCGGGGTAGGGGAGAAGCAGTACTTC. Translation: CASSPGVGEKQYF.

This clonotype occurred a few times. V and J are TRBV20-1 and TRBJ1-5, with D maybe TRBD1 (5 bases). The CDR3 contains 15 residues. Trimming cost V 1 base and J 5 bases, with 15 bases left between them. CDR1 and CDR2 (germline): DFQATT, SNEGSKA (reference sequence). CDR3 in DNA: TGCAGTGCTAGAGTTGTTAAGGGGCTGCATCAGCCCCAGCATTTT. Amino acids: CSARVVKGLHQPQHF.

This clonotype has more than one count but fewer than ten. This rearrangement joins TRBV2 to TRBJ2-3; 14 bases are shared with TRBD2. J was trimmed by 2 bases and V by 7 bases; bases with no gene match: 11. The CDR3 totals 18 residues. Per germline, CDR1 SNHLY and CDR2 FYNNEI. The CDR3 here is CASIRTSGGRPSTDTQYF. CDR3 coding DNA: TGTGCCAGCATCCGGACTAGCGGGGGGCGACCTTCCACAGATACGCAGTATTTT.

The rearrangement uses TRBV2 and TRBJ2-7, with D tentatively TRBD1 (6 bases). The V end lost 6 bases, the J end lost 3 bases, and 18 bases lay between the germline ends. The germline V gene encodes CDR1 SNHLY and CDR2 FYNNEI. The CDR3 sequence is 15 residues long. CDR3 in DNA: TGTGCCAGCAGCGTGTCGGCAGGGGAAGGCTACGAGCAGTACTTC. This codes for CASSVSAGEGYEQYF.

The V and J genes are TRBV7-3 and TRBJ2-2, with 8 positions matching TRBD2. V was clipped by 4 bases and J by 4 bases; unmatched bases: 11. Germline V lookup: CDR1 SGHTA, CDR2 FQGTGA. There are 17 residues in the CDR3. The CDR3 protein is CASSSPGGGISTGELFF. Written as DNA, the CDR3 is TGTGCCAGCAGCTCCCCCGGGGGGGGAATCAGCACCGGGGAGCTGTTTTTT.